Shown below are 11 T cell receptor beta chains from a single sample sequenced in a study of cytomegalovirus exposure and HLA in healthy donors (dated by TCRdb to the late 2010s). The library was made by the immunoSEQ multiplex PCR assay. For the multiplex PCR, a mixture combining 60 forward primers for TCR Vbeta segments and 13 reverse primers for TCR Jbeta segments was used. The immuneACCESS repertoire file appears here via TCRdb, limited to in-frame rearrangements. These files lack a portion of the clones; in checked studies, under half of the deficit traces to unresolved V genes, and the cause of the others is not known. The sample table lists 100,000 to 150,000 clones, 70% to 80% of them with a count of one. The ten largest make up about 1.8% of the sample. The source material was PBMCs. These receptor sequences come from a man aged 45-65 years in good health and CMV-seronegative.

CDR3 bases: TGCGCCAGCGAACCAGTTCGGGGGAATGAGCAGTTCTTC. This encodes CASEPVRGNEQFF. This sequence joins TRBV5-1 and TRBJ2-1; the D gene is possibly TRBD2 (6 bases). Germline assignment: CDR1 SGHRS and CDR2 YFSETQ. Trimming pared 7 bases from V and 7 bases from J, leaving 15 bases between. This CDR3 has 13 amino acids.

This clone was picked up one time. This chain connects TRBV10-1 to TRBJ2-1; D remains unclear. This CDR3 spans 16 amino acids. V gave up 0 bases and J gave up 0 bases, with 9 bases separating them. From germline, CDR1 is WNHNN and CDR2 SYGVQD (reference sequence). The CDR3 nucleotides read TGCGCCAGCAGTGAGTCGATTCCGAGCTCCTACAATGAGCAGTTCTTC. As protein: CASSESIPSSYNEQFF.

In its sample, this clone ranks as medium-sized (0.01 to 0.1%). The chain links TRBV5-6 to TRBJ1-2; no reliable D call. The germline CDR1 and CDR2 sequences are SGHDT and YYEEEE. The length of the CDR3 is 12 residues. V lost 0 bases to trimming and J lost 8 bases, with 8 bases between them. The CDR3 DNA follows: TGTGCCAGCAGCTTGGGGCTGTTGGGCTACACCTTC. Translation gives CASSLGLLGYTF.

The CDR3 here is CASSPGWTSYEQYF. DNA for the CDR3: TGTGCCAGTAGTCCCGGCTGGACATCCTACGAGCAGTACTTC. V usage is TRBV19 and J usage is TRBJ2-7; TRBD1 is a possible D gene (5 bases). The CDR3 totals 14 residues. V lost 5 bases, J lost 1 base, and 12 bases lay in between. Germline CDR1 is LNHDA and CDR2 is SQIVND (reference sequence).

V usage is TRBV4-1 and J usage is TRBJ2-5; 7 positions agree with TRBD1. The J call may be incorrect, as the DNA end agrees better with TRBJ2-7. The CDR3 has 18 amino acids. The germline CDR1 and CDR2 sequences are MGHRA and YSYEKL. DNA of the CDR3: TGCGCCAGCAGCCTCTCCAGGGACCCCCGGGACAGATCCTACGAGCAGTACTTC. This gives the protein CASSLSRDPRDRSYEQYF.

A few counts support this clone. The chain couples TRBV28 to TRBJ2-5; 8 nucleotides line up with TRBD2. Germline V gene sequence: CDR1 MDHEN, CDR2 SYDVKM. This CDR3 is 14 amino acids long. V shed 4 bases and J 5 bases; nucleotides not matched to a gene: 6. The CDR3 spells CASSYPGGRETQYF. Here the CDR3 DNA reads TGTGCCAGCAGTTATCCGGGGGGGCGTGAGACCCAGTACTTC.

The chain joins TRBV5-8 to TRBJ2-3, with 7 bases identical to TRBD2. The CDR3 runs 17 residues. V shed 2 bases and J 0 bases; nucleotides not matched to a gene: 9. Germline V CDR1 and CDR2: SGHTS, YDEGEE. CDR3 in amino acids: CASSLGGGSSSTDTQYF. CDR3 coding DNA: TGTGCCAGCAGCTTAGGCGGGGGTTCATCTAGCACAGATACGCAGTATTTT.

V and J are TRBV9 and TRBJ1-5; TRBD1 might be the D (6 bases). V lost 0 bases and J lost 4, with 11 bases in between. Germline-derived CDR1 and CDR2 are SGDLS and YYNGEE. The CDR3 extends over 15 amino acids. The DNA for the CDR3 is TGTGCCAGCAGCGTAGGGACAGAAGGAAATCAGCCCCAGCATTTT. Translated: CASSVGTEGNQPQHF.

The CDR3, as DNA: TGCGCCAGCAGCCAACCGGGACTAGCCACAGATACGCAGTATTTT. Translating gives CASSQPGLATDTQYF. The J gene is TRBJ2-3, the V gene TRBV4-1; 9 bases agree with TRBD2. Germline loops: CDR1 MGHRA, CDR2 YSYEKL. Trimming took 2 bases from V and 2 from J; bases not matched to a gene: 2. The CDR3 spans 15 residues.

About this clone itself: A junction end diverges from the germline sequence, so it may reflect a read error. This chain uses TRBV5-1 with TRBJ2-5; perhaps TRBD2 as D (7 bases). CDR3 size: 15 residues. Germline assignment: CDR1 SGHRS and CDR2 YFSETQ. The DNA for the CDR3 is TGCGCCGGCAGCTTGCCAGGGGAGGGGCAAGAGACCCAGTACTTC. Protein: CAGSLPGEGQETQYF.

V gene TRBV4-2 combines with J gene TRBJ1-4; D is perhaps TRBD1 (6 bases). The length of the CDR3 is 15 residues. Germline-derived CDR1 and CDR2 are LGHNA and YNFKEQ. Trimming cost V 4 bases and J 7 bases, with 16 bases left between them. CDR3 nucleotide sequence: TGTGCCAGCAGCCGGACCTGGGGGCAGAGTGAAAAACTGTTTTTT. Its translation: CASSRTWGQSEKLFF.